Listed below are T cell receptor beta chains from one sample, sequenced in a study of Tregs in tolerant kidney transplant recipients. Clones were sequenced by immunoSEQ multiplex PCR, and TCRdb holds only the in-frame ones, with some missing. The table includes about 73,000 clones, around 98% detected once. The sample was CD4+ T cells from blood, taken before the transplant. Receptors originate from a human donor who received a combined kidney and bone marrow transplant. Each CDR3 is given with its conserved first and last residue. The D gene is left open where the match is weak. The size field is filled for only some rows; it gives once, few, many or a size class.

cdr3_nt cdr3_aa d_call v_call clone_size j_call
TGTGCCAGCAGCCCTAGTCTGACTAGTGTCTACGAGCAGTACTTC CASSPSLTSVYEQYF - TRBV2 - TRBJ2-7
TGTGCCAGTAGTCTGGGACTAGGCGACACAGATACGCAGTATTTT CASSLGLGDTDTQYF TRBD2 TRBV19 - TRBJ2-3
TGCGCCAGTCGGCGGGAATTAGCCGACACTGAAGCTTTCTTT CASRRELADTEAFF - TRBV5-1 - TRBJ1-1
TGTGCCAGCAGTTTACAGGGGGCTGAAGCTTTCTTT CASSLQGAEAFF TRBD1 TRBV27 - TRBJ1-1
TGTGCCAGCAGTTTTTCTGCGGGACAGCCCCAGCATTTT CASSFSAGQPQHF - TRBV28 - TRBJ1-5
TGTGCCAGCAGACCTTCGGGGGAGCGGAACACTGAAGCTTTCTTT CASRPSGERNTEAFF - TRBV27 - TRBJ1-1
TGCGCCAGCAGCCCTTTAGCGGGAGTTACTGAGCAGTTCTTC CASSPLAGVTEQFF TRBD2 TRBV4-3 once TRBJ2-1
TGTGCCAGCAGCTCACATGGCCTAGTTCCCACAGATACGCAGTATTTT CASSSHGLVPTDTQYF - TRBV5-8 - TRBJ2-3
TGCGCCAGCAGAGAGCACAGGATGAACACCGGGGAGCTGTTTTTT CASREHRMNTGELFF - TRBV5-1 - TRBJ2-2
TGTGCCAGCAGCCAAGGACAGCCTCTTAATTCACCCCTCCACTTT CASSQGQPLNSPLHF - TRBV13 - TRBJ1-6
TGTGCCAGCAGCTTAGTCCCAGTGATGGGGGCGCCTAAAGAGCAGTACTTC CASSLVPVMGAPKEQYF - TRBV11-2 - TRBJ2-7
TGTGCCATACAGAGCGGGAGTATAGAGACCCAGTACTTC CAIQSGSIETQYF TRBD2 TRBV7-9 - TRBJ2-5
TGTGCCAGCAGCAAAATAGTAATCGATAGCAATCAGCCCCAGCATTTT CASSKIVIDSNQPQHF - TRBV21-1 - TRBJ1-5
TGTGCCAGCCTACCCTCGACAGGCCCCTACGAGCAGTACTTC CASLPSTGPYEQYF - TRBV19 once TRBJ2-7
TGTGCCAGCAGTTCTCCCCTGTTACTGGGACTCAACAATGAGCAGTTCTTC CASSSPLLLGLNNEQFF - TRBV5-8 - TRBJ2-1
TGTGCCAGCAGCCAAGTCCCGGGAAACGGAAACACCATATATTTT CASSQVPGNGNTIYF - TRBV4-2 once TRBJ1-3
TGTGCCAGCAGCTTGAGGGGCAGAGCCAAAAACATTCAGTACTTC CASSLRGRAKNIQYF - TRBV5-6 - TRBJ2-4
TGTGCCAGCAGCTCACAGGGGGGAGGAGACATTCAGTACTTC CASSSQGGGDIQYF TRBD1 TRBV7-3 - TRBJ2-4
TGTGCCAGGCTACAGGGGGGCAATCAGCCCCAGCATTTT CARLQGGNQPQHF TRBD1 TRBV11-3 - TRBJ1-5
TGTGCCAGCTCACTCGATGCCGGGGATGAAGCTTTCTTT CASSLDAGDEAFF - TRBV18 - TRBJ1-1
TGTGCCTGGAGGTCCCGGACAGGGTACTTCGAAGCTTTCTTT CAWRSRTGYFEAFF TRBD1 TRBV30 - TRBJ1-1
TGTGCCATCAGTGAGCAAATTGCAGAACCTAACTATGGCTACACCTTC CAISEQIAEPNYGYTF - TRBV10-3 - TRBJ1-2
TGTGCCAGCAGCTTAAGGGACAGTGCTCAAGGCTACACCTTC CASSLRDSAQGYTF TRBD1 TRBV7-3 - TRBJ1-2
TGTGCCAGTAGTATTCTGGGGAGGGGAGACACCTTC CASSILGRGDTF - TRBV19 - TRBJ1-2
TGCGCCAGCGCGGAACAGGGTCTGGACACTGAAGCTTTCTTT CASAEQGLDTEAFF - TRBV5-1 - TRBJ1-1
TGCGCCAGCAGCCAAGATAGGGCTAGCGAATTTCCCTACGAGCAGTACTTC CASSQDRASEFPYEQYF - TRBV4-3 - TRBJ2-7
TGTGCCAGCAGCTTTCTTTCGGGTGAGGTGATGAGTTCACCCCTCCACTTT CASSFLSGEVMSSPLHF - TRBV5-4 - TRBJ1-6
TGTGCCAGTAGTAACATCGGGGGGGGACAAGAGACCCAGTACTTC CASSNIGGGQETQYF TRBD2 TRBV19 once TRBJ2-5
TGTGCCAGCAGCTTCGAACTAGGTTGGGGCACCGGGGAGCTGTTTTTT CASSFELGWGTGELFF - TRBV7-2 - TRBJ2-2